The 11 T cell receptor beta chains in this list originate from one sample, sequenced in a study of blood T cell repertoires in COVID-19. Assay used: immunoSEQ multiplex PCR; TCRdb lists only in-frame clones, some missing. The table records some 170,000 clones, around 76% of them present only once. The sample consisted of peripheral blood. The receptors stem from a woman between 70 and 85 years old with acute or convalescent COVID-19.

In this sample, this clone turned up many times. This chain connects TRBV4-1 to TRBJ1-2, with TRBD1 identical over 8 bases. This CDR3 region has 16 residues. The germline V gene encodes CDR1 MGHRA and CDR2 YSYEKL. The trim removed 0 bases at V and 2 bases at J, leaving 5 bases unmatched. In DNA, the CDR3 is TGCGCCAGCAGCCAAGATTGGACAGGGATGAACTATGGCTACACCTTC. This codes for CASSQDWTGMNYGYTF.

This rearrangement joins TRBV2 to TRBJ2-1, with D tentatively TRBD2 (6 bases). Germline CDR1 SNHLY, CDR2 FYNNEI. The CDR3 has 13 amino acids. With 5 bases removed from V and 9 bases from J, the gap between germline ends came to 14 bases. The DNA for the CDR3 is TGTGCCAGCAGTCCGGGGACTGAGGCTGAGCAGTTCTTC. It codes for CASSPGTEAEQFF. Variable domain in full (rest from reference TRBV2 and TRBJ2-1): EPEVTQTPSHQVTQMGQEVILRCVPISNHLYFYWYRQILGQKVEFLVSFYNNEISEKSEIFDDQFSVERPDGSNFTLKIRSTKLEDSAMYFCASSPGTEAEQFFGPGTRLTVL.

The CDR3 DNA reads TGTGCCAGCAGCGAGGATCCGGGACTAGCGGGAGTAAACAACATTCAGTACTTC. Its protein product is CASSEDPGLAGVNNIQYF. The V gene is TRBV6-2 or TRBV6-3, the J gene TRBJ2-4; 14 positions agree with TRBD2. The V segment lost 6 bases and the J segment 7 bases; nucleotides outside the gene matches: 14. CDR1 is MNHEY and CDR2 is SVGEGT in the germline V gene. The CDR3 consists of 18 residues.

The rearrangement links TRBV6-5 to TRBJ2-7, with TRBD1 as a possible D gene (5 bases). V was clipped by 5 bases and J by 6 bases, with 17 bases between them. The CDR3 extends over 14 amino acids. In germline, CDR1 is MNHEY, CDR2 SVGAGI. In DNA, the CDR3 is TGTGCCAGCAGTAAGGACATGGCATTGAGCGAGCAGTACTTC. It is translated as CASSKDMALSEQYF.

This clone rates as large (0.1 to 1%). The CDR3 DNA follows: TGCGCCAGCAGCTTTGAGGGTGATCAGCCCCAGCATTTT. Encoded protein: CASSFEGDQPQHF. The chain is built from TRBV5-1 and TRBJ1-5, with D hard to call. The CDR3 has 13 residues. Trimming removed 2 bases at V and 5 bases at J, with 8 bases between. CDR1 and CDR2 (germline): SGHRS, YFSETQ.

This clone was counted only a few times. This chain joins TRBV28 and TRBJ1-6; possibly TRBD1 for D (5 bases). The CDR3 is 19 amino acids. The germline V gene has CDR1 MDHEN and CDR2 SYDVKM. V was trimmed by 3 bases and J by 0 bases, leaving 18 bases between them. CDR3 DNA sequence: TGTGCCAGCAGTTTCCGGCCGGGTTTCCAGGGCTCCTATAATTCACCCCTCCACTTT. Translating it yields CASSFRPGFQGSYNSPLHF.

This chain connects TRBV28 to TRBJ1-3, with D maybe TRBD1 (5 bases). Germline V gene sequence: CDR1 MDHEN, CDR2 SYDVKM. There are 18 residues in the CDR3. The germline V and J ends were trimmed by 3 bases and 4 bases, with 22 bases remaining between them. In DNA form, the CDR3 reads TGTGCCAGCAGTTTTGGGGGAGGGGCGTACGCCCCAGGAAACACCATATATTTT. Its protein product is CASSFGGGAYAPGNTIYF. Full variable domain (missing parts from reference TRBV28 and TRBJ1-3): DVKVTQSSRYLVKRTGEKVFLECVQDMDHENMFWYRQDPGLGLRLIYFSYDVKMKEKGDIPEGYSVSREKKERFSLILESASTNQTSMYLCASSFGGGAYAPGNTIYFGEGSWLTVV.

V and J are TRBV10-2 and TRBJ2-3; 16 bases align to TRBD2. Germline V gene data show CDR1 as WSHSY and CDR2 as SAAADI. CDR3 length equals 16 residues. The junction had 7 bases not matched to a gene; V was cut back by 6 bases and J by 7 bases. CDR3 in DNA: TGCGCCAGCAGGGGGACTAGCGGGAGGGCCCGACATACGCAGTATTTT. Translation gives CASRGTSGRARHTQYF.

The J gene is TRBJ1-5, the V gene TRBV3-1 (or the pseudogene TRBV3-2); D is possibly TRBD1 (5 bases). Germline assignment: CDR1 LGHDT and CDR2 YNNKEL (reference sequence). The CDR3 totals 12 residues. V lost 1 base, J lost 9 bases, and 7 bases lay in between. The CDR3 here is CASSQAGGPQHF. DNA for the CDR3: TGTGCCAGCAGCCAAGCCGGGGGGCCCCAGCATTTT.

Remarks on this clone: The same CDR3 also results from other DNA sequences found in this sample. The V and J genes are TRBV7-2 and TRBJ2-3; 11 positions match TRBD2. V lost 1 base, J lost 3 bases, and 0 bases stayed unmatched. The CDR3 is 15 residues long. In germline, CDR1 is SGHTA, CDR2 FQGNSA. The CDR3 DNA is TGTGCCAGCAGCTTAGTAGCGGGAGGGACAGATACGCAGTATTTT. Protein product: CASSLVAGGTDTQYF. The variable domain in full, completed from reference TRBV7-2 and TRBJ2-3, reads GAGVSQSPSNKVTEKGKDVELRCDPISGHTALYWYRQSLGQGLEFLIYFQGNSAPDKSGLPSDRFSAERTGGSVSTLTIQRTQQEDSAVYLCASSLVAGGTDTQYFGPGTRLTVL.

CDR3 residues: CASSEWVGDYSPLHF. CDR3 nucleotides: TGTGCCAGCAGTGAATGGGTAGGGGATTATTCACCCCTCCACTTT. The chain is built from TRBV25-1 and TRBJ1-6; a weak D match, TRBD1 (5 bases). Germline-derived CDR1 and CDR2 are MGHDK and SYGVNS. Trimming stripped 1 base from V and 8 bases from J, with 12 bases between. This CDR3 spans 15 amino acids.